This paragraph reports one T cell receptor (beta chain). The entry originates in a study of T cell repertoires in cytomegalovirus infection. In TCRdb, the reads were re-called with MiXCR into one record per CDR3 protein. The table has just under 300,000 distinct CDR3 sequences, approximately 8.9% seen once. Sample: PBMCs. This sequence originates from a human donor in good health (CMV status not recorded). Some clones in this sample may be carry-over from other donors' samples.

The CDR3 nucleotides read TGCAGTGCCAGCGAATTGCTAGCGGGGGATGGCGAGACCCAGTACTTC. This gives the protein CSASELLAGDGETQYF. This chain joins TRBV20-1 and TRBJ2-5; 10 bases agree with TRBD2. The CDR3 consists of 16 residues. Germline V gene data show CDR1 as DFQATT and CDR2 as SNEGSKA (reference sequence). J was trimmed by 5 bases and V by 6 bases; bases with no gene match: 15.